These 32 T cell receptor beta chains originate from one sample sequenced in a study of T-cell memory formation after mild COVID-19. TCRdb re-called the 5' RACE reads with MiXCR, one entry per CDR3 protein. This sample has a few hundred thousand distinct CDR3 sequences; over 9.5% occur once, and the top ten carry 3% to 3.5%. The material sequenced was PBMCs or a T cell subset sorted from them (not recorded which). These receptors were taken from a man aged 18 to 30 who had mild COVID-19 (a few samples of this study predate the infection). Cell type and time point are not known.

This clonotype has a handful of counts. The rearrangement links TRBV10-3 to TRBJ1-2, with TRBD1 as a possible D gene (5 bases). Trimming removed 8 bases from V and 4 bases from J, with 11 bases in between. The CDR3 has 12 amino acids. In germline, CDR1 is ENHRY, CDR2 SYGVKD. The CDR3 sequence: CAIGETVYGYTF. CDR3 nucleotides: TGTGCCATCGGAGAGACAGTCTATGGCTACACCTTC.

This chain connects TRBV4-1 to TRBJ2-5, with 14 bases identical to TRBD2. V lost 1 base and J lost 5; bases outside the gene matches: 6. CDR1 and CDR2 (germline): MGHRA, YSYEKL. This CDR3 is 17 amino acids long. The CDR3 coding sequence is TGCGCCAGCAGCCAAGCTGGGACTAGCGGGGGCTGGGAGACCCAGTACTTC. It codes for CASSQAGTSGGWETQYF.

There are a few counts of this clonotype. J is TRBJ1-2 and V is TRBV7-2; 11 bases are a match to TRBD1. V lost 6 bases, J lost 3 bases, and 6 bases stayed unmatched. From germline, CDR1 is SGHTA and CDR2 FQGNSA. The CDR3 runs to 15 residues. The DNA for the CDR3 is TGTGCCAGCAGATATCCGGGACAGGGGGACTATGGCTACACCTTC. This translates into CASRYPGQGDYGYTF.

The table lists this clonotype with a few counts. The V and J genes are TRBV20-1 and TRBJ2-7, with 8 bases that match TRBD2. Trimming cost V 2 bases and J 0 bases; bases outside gene matches: 12. Germline V CDR1 and CDR2: DFQATT, SNEGSKA (reference sequence). CDR3 length: 17 amino acids. Written as DNA, the CDR3 is TGCAGTGCTAGACCTACGAATATAGCGGGGCGCTCCTACGAGCAGTACTTC. This translates into CSARPTNIAGRSYEQYF.

The chain links TRBV9 to TRBJ2-1, with 9 bases matching TRBD2. Losses at the gene ends were 0 bases for V and 6 bases for J; bases not matched to a gene: 4. The germline CDR1 and CDR2 sequences are SGDLS and YYNGEE. CDR3 length equals 15 residues. Written as DNA, the CDR3 is TGTGCCAGCAGCGTAGGAGGGCGGGGGGGCAATGAGCAGTTCTTC. The encoded protein is CASSVGGRGGNEQFF.

This clonotype was recorded a few times. The V gene is TRBV12-3 or TRBV12-4, the J gene TRBJ2-7; D may be TRBD2 (6 bases). Trimming removed 0 bases from V and 2 bases from J, with 8 bases in between. This CDR3 is built from 14 residues. The CDR3 DNA reads TGTGCCAGCAGTTTAGCGGGGGGTACCTACGAGCAGTACTTC. This sequence encodes CASSLAGGTYEQYF.

This clonotype was recorded a few times. V is TRBV20-1 and J is TRBJ2-7; D possibly corresponds to TRBD1 (6 bases). Germline assignment: CDR1 DFQATT and CDR2 SNEGSKA (reference sequence). This CDR3 has 13 residues. Trimming cost V 6 bases and J 4 bases, with 16 bases left between them. The CDR3, as DNA: TGCAGTGCAATTTTAGGGGGAATTTACGAGCAGTACGTC. This sequence encodes CSAILGGIYEQYV.

This clonotype was picked up a small number of times. The rearrangement uses TRBV15 and TRBJ2-6; perhaps D is TRBD1 or TRBD2 (5 bases each). The V end lost 5 bases, the J end lost 3 bases, and 14 bases lay between the germline ends. Germline CDR1 is LNHNV and CDR2 is YYDKDF (reference sequence). CDR3 length equals 16 residues. CDR3: CATSGGPHFGANVLTF. CDR3 nucleotide sequence: TGTGCCACCAGCGGGGGACCTCACTTTGGGGCCAACGTCCTGACTTTC. The full variable domain, in which reference TRBV15 and TRBJ2-6 provide the parts outside the CDR3, is DAMVIQNPRYQVTQFGKPVTLSCSQTLNHNVMYWYQQKSSQAPKLLFHYYDKDFNNEADTPDNFQSRRPNTSFCFLDIRSPGLGDTAMYLCATSGGPHFGANVLTFGAGSRLTVL.

Only a few counts were recorded for this clonotype. The chain carries TRBV9 and TRBJ2-3, with D unclear. The V end was cut by 1 base, the J end by 0 bases, with 3 bases between. This CDR3 is built from 13 residues. CDR1 is SGDLS and CDR2 is YYNGEE in the germline V gene. The DNA for the CDR3 is TGTGCCAGCAGCGTACGGAGCACAGATACGCAGTATTTT. It is translated as CASSVRSTDTQYF.

This clonotype showed up just a few times. The chain has TRBV6-5 and TRBJ2-2, with a possible D match to TRBD2 (6 bases). Trimming pared 3 bases from V and 4 bases from J, leaving 12 bases between. Germline CDR1 and CDR2: MNHEY and SVGAGI. This CDR3 region has 15 residues. DNA for the CDR3: TGTGCCAGCAGTTATCAACTAGCAGTCACCGGGGAGCTGTTTTTT. As protein: CASSYQLAVTGELFF.

This clonotype was counted only a few times. The genes are TRBV29-1 and TRBJ2-3; possibly TRBD1 or TRBD2 for D (5 bases each). This CDR3 spans 11 amino acids. Trimming cost V 4 bases and J 4 bases, with 6 bases left between them. Germline loops: CDR1 SQVTM, CDR2 ANQGSEA. The CDR3 reads CSVGGADTQYF. The CDR3 coding sequence is TGCAGCGTTGGAGGGGCAGATACGCAGTATTTT.

This clonotype has more than one count but fewer than ten. The chain is built from TRBV5-1 and TRBJ2-3, with TRBD2 matching over 7 bases. J was trimmed by 2 bases and V by 3 bases; bases with no gene match: 3. Germline assignment: CDR1 SGHRS and CDR2 YFSETQ. This CDR3 is built from 14 residues. The CDR3, as DNA: TGCGCCAGCAGCTCCGGGACTACCACAGATACGCAGTATTTT. It encodes CASSSGTTTDTQYF.

In its sample, this clonotype was seen a few times. CDR3 DNA sequence: TGCGCCAGCAGCCAGGACGCGGGATCGGCGGGTTTTGTAAAACTGTTTTTT. This gives the protein CASSQDAGSAGFVKLFF. The rearrangement joins TRBV4-1 to TRBJ1-4; the D is unclear. V lost 3 bases and J lost 10, with 24 bases in between. From germline, CDR1 is MGHRA and CDR2 YSYEKL. This CDR3 is built from 17 residues.

This chain links TRBV27 with TRBJ2-3; 14 bases are shared with TRBD2. Germline trimming cut 6 bases from V and 4 bases from J; bases unmatched to any gene: 3. This CDR3 has 15 amino acids. From germline, CDR1 is MNHEY and CDR2 SMNVEV (reference sequence). The CDR3 DNA reads as TGTGCCAGCAGCAGACTAGCGGGGGGGCCAGATACGCAGTATTTT. Translation gives CASSRLAGGPDTQYF.

This clonotype was detected a few times. V usage is TRBV15 and J usage is TRBJ2-5, with D possibly TRBD1 on 5 matching bases. CDR1 and CDR2 from the germline V gene are LNHNV and YYDKDF (reference sequence). The CDR3 sequence is 14 residues long. Trimming took 0 bases from V and 1 from J, leaving 6 bases between them. The CDR3 DNA follows: TGTGCCACCAGCAGAGATCAGGGCCAAGAGACCCAGTACTTC. Translating it yields CATSRDQGQETQYF.

In its sample, this clonotype was seen a few times. The chain links TRBV29-1 to TRBJ1-1, with 7 bases aligning to TRBD1. This CDR3 has 17 amino acids. The V gene's germline CDR1 is SQVTM and CDR2 ANQGSEA. With 6 bases clipped from V and 0 bases from J, the junction kept 16 bases outside the gene matches. CDR3 coding DNA: TGCAGCGTCGGGACAGTCTTTTCCGGCTTACTGAACACTGAAGCTTTCTTT. This gives the protein CSVGTVFSGLLNTEAFF.

The chain joins TRBV12-3 or TRBV12-4 to TRBJ1-1; D is ambiguous. The V and J ends lost 3 bases and 1 base respectively, with 6 bases between them. The length of the CDR3 is 13 residues. The CDR3 loop reads CASSFRSNTEAFF. The CDR3 DNA is TGTGCCAGCAGTTTCCGCTCGAACACTGAAGCTTTCTTT.

This clonotype was observed at least ten times. V and J are TRBV5-1 and TRBJ2-4, with 7 bases lining up with TRBD1. The CDR3 runs to 16 residues. V shed 4 bases and J 0 bases; nucleotides not matched to a gene: 7. Germline CDR1 is SGHRS and CDR2 is YFSETQ. The CDR3 nucleotides read TGCGCCAGCAGCGAGAGACAGGGCTTAGCCAAAAACATTCAGTACTTC. Its translation: CASSERQGLAKNIQYF.

Relative to its sample, this clonotype is medium-sized. The chain joins TRBV4-3 to TRBJ2-7, with TRBD2 as a possible D gene (5 bases). Germline V gene data show CDR1 as LGHNA and CDR2 as YSLEER. The CDR3 spans 15 residues. V was pared by 4 bases and J by 8 bases, with 21 bases between. The CDR3 sequence: CASSLVGLSRGKQYF. The CDR3, as DNA: TGCGCCAGCAGCCTCGTCGGACTCTCCCGGGGAAAGCAGTACTTC.

This clonotype was seen more than once but under ten times. The chain employs TRBV12-3 or TRBV12-4 and TRBJ2-5; D unresolved. The CDR3 is made up of 14 amino acids. V was pared by 3 bases and J by 4 bases, with 12 bases between. CDR3 sequence (DNA): TGTGCCAGCAGTTTCCGCCTACCAGGAGAGACCCAGTACTTC. Translated, it gives CASSFRLPGETQYF.

This clonotype was picked up a small number of times. The J gene is TRBJ1-5, the V gene TRBV12-3 or TRBV12-4; possible D gene TRBD1, 5 bases. This CDR3 region has 12 residues. Trimming pared 10 bases from V and 9 bases from J, leaving 16 bases between. CDR3 region: CATGAGPGPQHF. CDR3 sequence (DNA): TGTGCCACCGGGGCAGGCCCAGGGCCCCAGCATTTT.

The CDR3 loop reads CSAREGDSNQPQHF. The CDR3, as DNA: TGCAGTGCTAGGGAGGGAGATAGCAATCAGCCCCAGCATTTT. The genes are TRBV20-1 and TRBJ1-5; the D is unclear. This CDR3 has 14 amino acids. Trimming took off 3 bases at V and 0 bases at J, with 9 bases between the two ends. Per the germline V gene, CDR1 is DFQATT and CDR2 is SNEGSKA (reference sequence).

A few counts support this clonotype. In nucleotides, the CDR3 is TGTGCCAGCAGCTCCCGACTGTCTAACACAGATACGCAGTATTTT. Protein product: CASSSRLSNTDTQYF. The chain carries TRBV7-2 and TRBJ2-3; D gene unclear. The V end was cut by 4 bases, the J end by 2 bases, with 13 bases between. Germline CDR1 is SGHTA and CDR2 is FQGNSA. This CDR3 has 15 amino acids.

The chain combines TRBV25-1 with TRBJ1-3; D is ambiguous. The CDR3 consists of 14 residues. V was clipped by 5 bases and J by 1 base, with 9 bases between them. Germline V gives CDR1 MGHDK, CDR2 SYGVNS. The chain's CDR3 is CASSFTVSGNTIYF. CDR3 bases: TGTGCCAGCAGTTTCACAGTGTCTGGAAACACCATATATTTT.

This chain connects TRBV5-1 to TRBJ2-5, with 7 bases that match TRBD1. J was trimmed by 4 bases and V by 4 bases; bases with no gene match: 10. CDR3 size: 15 residues. Germline CDR1 SGHRS, CDR2 YFSETQ. The CDR3 protein is CASSPGTAVLETQYF. CDR3 bases: TGCGCCAGCAGCCCCGGGACAGCGGTCCTAGAGACCCAGTACTTC.

This chain links TRBV12-3 or TRBV12-4 with TRBJ1-2; D perhaps matches TRBD1 (6 bases). The V gene lost 6 bases and the J gene lost 4 bases, with 39 bases spanning the gap. The CDR3 sequence is 22 residues long. For the CDR3, the DNA is TGTGCCAGCAGCACTGGCGCTTTCCGTCGGACAGCCCTAGGATATGGGGGCTATGGCTACACCTTC. Residues: CASSTGAFRRTALGYGGYGYTF.

Only a few counts were recorded for this clonotype. The chain combines TRBV28 with TRBJ2-2, with 9 bases fitting TRBD1. The CDR3 sequence is 16 residues long. Germline loops: CDR1 MDHEN, CDR2 SYDVKM. Unmatched junction bases numbered 4, after V lost 1 base and J lost 4 bases. The DNA of the CDR3 is TGTGCCAGCAGTTTATTGACAGGGGGGCGCACCGGGGAGCTGTTTTTT. Residues: CASSLLTGGRTGELFF. Full variable domain (outside the CDR3, taken from reference TRBV28 and TRBJ2-2): DVKVTQSSRYLVKRTGEKVFLECVQDMDHENMFWYRQDPGLGLRLIYFSYDVKMKEKGDIPEGYSVSREKKERFSLILESASTNQTSMYLCASSLLTGGRTGELFFGEGSRLTVL.

This clonotype was observed a handful of times. The chain joins TRBV9 to TRBJ2-5; 10 bases agree with TRBD1. The V gene's germline CDR1 is SGDLS and CDR2 YYNGEE. This CDR3 region has 14 residues. J lost 5 bases, V lost 3 bases, and 4 bases had no gene match. The CDR3 here is CASSGQGARETQYF. CDR3 DNA sequence: TGTGCCAGCAGCGGACAGGGGGCTCGGGAGACCCAGTACTTC.

The rearrangement uses TRBV7-9 and TRBJ2-3; TRBD1 aligns across 7 bases. With V trimmed by 4 bases and J by 4 bases, 2 bases remained unmatched. The CDR3 consists of 13 residues. CDR1 and CDR2 (germline): SEHNR, FQNEAQ (reference sequence). The CDR3 reads CASSYDRADTQYF. The CDR3 DNA reads as TGTGCCAGCAGCTACGACAGGGCAGATACGCAGTATTTT.

This clonotype was observed at least ten times. The rearrangement links TRBV5-1 to TRBJ2-5; D is ambiguous. V lost 2 bases and J lost 2, with 1 base in between. There are 11 residues in the CDR3. CDR1 and CDR2 from the germline V gene are SGHRS and YFSETQ. CDR3 region: CASSLQETQYF. The CDR3 DNA is TGCGCCAGCAGCTTACAAGAGACCCAGTACTTC.

This clonotype was detected a few times. The rearrangement links TRBV5-4 to TRBJ2-1, with D possibly matching TRBD1 (5 bases). CDR3 size: 14 residues. V was pared by 5 bases and J by 0 bases, with 9 bases between. Germline CDR1 reads SGHNT; CDR2 reads YYREEE (reference sequence). The CDR3 region is CASSRQSSYNEQFF. The CDR3 DNA reads as TGTGCCAGCAGTCGACAGAGCTCCTACAATGAGCAGTTCTTC.

At least ten counts were recorded for this clonotype. The genes are TRBV7-8 and TRBJ2-3; 7 nucleotides agree with TRBD2. V trimming: 1 base; J trimming: 5 bases; junction bases outside the gene matches: 3. Germline lookup yields CDR1 SGHVS and CDR2 FQNEAQ. The CDR3 runs to 14 residues. As DNA, the CDR3 is TGTGCCAGCAGCTTAGGGGGGGGAATAGATACGCAGTATTTT. It codes for CASSLGGGIDTQYF.